The 20 T cell receptor beta chains below were found in one sample sequenced in a study of PD-1 blockade in classical Hodgkin lymphoma. Measured with immunoSEQ multiplex PCR; TCRdb has only the in-frame clones, and not every one. The table records roughly 4,200 clones, 81% of them present only once. Time point of the sample: newly diagnosed, previously untreated cHL patient sample. Investigators obtained CD8+ T cells from thawed PBMCs by magnetic negative selection. What was sequenced was CD8+ T cells from blood. All receptors derive from a human donor with classical Hodgkin lymphoma.

The J gene is TRBJ2-1, the V gene TRBV18; the match to TRBD1 covers 11 bases. The CDR3 runs to 15 residues. J lost 5 bases, V lost 3 bases, and 3 bases had no gene match. CDR1 and CDR2 (germline): KGHSH, LQKENI. CDR3 in DNA: TGTGCCAGCTCACCTCGGGACAGGGGGAACAATGAGCAGTTCTTC. This gives the protein CASSPRDRGNNEQFF.

The chain carries TRBV7-9 and TRBJ1-1, with D possibly being TRBD1 (5 bases). The V end was cut by 2 bases, the J end by 6 bases, with 16 bases between. Germline CDR1 and CDR2: SEHNR and FQNEAQ (reference sequence). The CDR3 sequence is 15 residues long. The CDR3 reads CASSLTTDIYAEAFF. CDR3 nucleotide sequence: TGTGCCAGCAGCTTAACCACGGACATTTATGCTGAAGCTTTCTTT.

The rearrangement joins TRBV4-1 to TRBJ2-5; 8 nucleotides line up with TRBD1. There are 13 residues in the CDR3. V was pared by 3 bases and J by 4 bases, with 1 base of the junction left unmatched. CDR1 and CDR2 from the germline V gene are MGHRA and YSYEKL. For the CDR3, the DNA is TGCGCCAGCAGCCAGGGGACAGGAGAGACCCAGTACTTC. Its protein is CASSQGTGETQYF.

The V and J genes are TRBV29-1 and TRBJ2-1, with D uncertain. V lost 5 bases to trimming and J lost 6 bases, with 20 bases between them. Germline values: CDR1 SQVTM, CDR2 ANQGSEA. The CDR3 is made up of 15 amino acids. The CDR3 spells CSVRFGLPPVNEQFF. The CDR3 DNA follows: TGCAGCGTTCGTTTTGGGCTACCCCCCGTCAATGAGCAGTTCTTC.

The genes are TRBV28 and TRBJ2-7, with 9 positions matching TRBD1. Germline V gives CDR1 MDHEN, CDR2 SYDVKM. The V and J ends lost 4 bases and 0 bases, in that order; junction bases with no gene match: 4. This CDR3 is 15 amino acids long. The CDR3 DNA follows: TGTGCCAGCAGTTACTCGGACAGGGGCTCCTACGAGCAGTACTTC. It yields the protein CASSYSDRGSYEQYF.

The genes are TRBV7-9 and TRBJ1-2, with TRBD1 identical over 8 bases. Germline loops: CDR1 SEHNR, CDR2 FQNEAQ (reference sequence). Trimming at V came to 4 bases and at J to 7 bases, leaving 5 bases not matched to a gene. The CDR3 spans 13 residues. The CDR3 DNA follows: TGTGCCAGCAGCTCAGGGGGCGTTTCTGGCTACACCTTC. Protein sequence: CASSSGGVSGYTF.

This clone was counted a few times. The rearrangement joins TRBV5-4 to TRBJ2-7, with D tentatively TRBD1 or TRBD2 (5 bases each). CDR3 length equals 14 residues. The V end was cut by 6 bases, the J end by 1 base, with 14 bases between. Germline V gene data show CDR1 as SGHNT and CDR2 as YYREEE (reference sequence). The CDR3 loop reads CASNLSRESYEQYF. The DNA of the CDR3 is TGTGCCAGCAACCTCAGCAGGGAGTCCTACGAGCAGTACTTC.

V usage is TRBV6-5 and J usage is TRBJ2-2; 7 nucleotides agree with TRBD2. This CDR3 spans 15 amino acids. Germline CDR1 is MNHEY and CDR2 is SVGAGI. V shed 2 bases and J 2 bases; nucleotides not matched to a gene: 2. The CDR3 bases are TGTGCCAGCAGTTACGGGACTACTAACACCGGGGAGCTGTTTTTT. Translated: CASSYGTTNTGELFF.

The chain combines TRBV11-2 with TRBJ2-1; D is possibly TRBD1 or TRBD2 (5 bases each). Germline-derived CDR1 and CDR2 are SGHAT and FQNNGV. The CDR3 is 15 residues long. V was trimmed by 1 base and J by 7 bases, leaving 14 bases between them. CDR3 coding DNA: TGTGCCAGCAGCTTAGGGCCGGGACCACAGAATGAGCAGTTCTTC. Protein: CASSLGPGPQNEQFF.

The chain carries TRBV11-2 and TRBJ2-7; TRBD1 agrees at 7 bases. The germline V gene encodes CDR1 SGHAT and CDR2 FQNNGV. The CDR3 contains 15 residues. The V gene end was trimmed by 0 bases and the J gene end by 4 bases; junction bases not matched to a gene: 6. CDR3 sequence (DNA): TGTGCCAGCAGCTTAGAATATGGACAGGAGTACGAGCAGTACTTC. Protein product: CASSLEYGQEYEQYF.

This sequence joins TRBV15 and TRBJ2-1, with TRBD1 identical over 10 bases. The germline CDR1 and CDR2 sequences are LNHNV and YYDKDF (reference sequence). The V and J ends lost 3 bases and 5 bases, in that order; junction bases with no gene match: 10. This CDR3 has 17 amino acids. CDR3 nucleotides: TGTGCCACCAGCAGTAACCCTCCCGGGACAGGGGACAATGAGCAGTTCTTC. Its protein product is CATSSNPPGTGDNEQFF. The full variable domain, with the rest looked up from reference TRBV15 and TRBJ2-1, is DAMVIQNPRYQVTQFGKPVTLSCSQTLNHNVMYWYQQKSSQAPKLLFHYYDKDFNNEADTPDNFQSRRPNTSFCFLDIRSPGLGDTAMYLCATSSNPPGTGDNEQFFGPGTRLTVL.

The genes are TRBV4-1 and TRBJ2-3; no clear D gene. Germline V gives CDR1 MGHRA, CDR2 YSYEKL. CDR3 length equals 12 residues. V gave up 5 bases and J gave up 8 bases, with 11 bases separating them. The CDR3 loop reads CASSKDGTTQYF. The DNA for the CDR3 is TGCGCCAGCAGCAAGGATGGAACTACGCAGTATTTT.

The rearrangement links TRBV5-1 to TRBJ2-5, with 13 bases lining up with TRBD2. V was clipped by 4 bases and J by 5 bases; unmatched bases: 8. The CDR3 has 16 amino acids. Germline V gene lookup returns CDR1 SGHRS and CDR2 YFSETQ. CDR3 nucleotides: TGCGCCAGCAGCGCAAGGACTAGCGGGAGTGGGGAGACCCAGTACTTC. Translated: CASSARTSGSGETQYF.

This clone was seen a few times. The J gene is TRBJ2-5, the V gene TRBV5-4, with 8 bases fitting TRBD2. Germline CDR1 and CDR2: SGHNT and YYREEE (reference sequence). V lost 3 bases and J lost 5; bases outside the gene matches: 3. The CDR3 length is 13 residues. The CDR3 spells CASSSSGSETQYF. The CDR3 bases are TGTGCCAGCAGCTCCAGCGGGAGCGAGACCCAGTACTTC.

The chain joins TRBV27 to TRBJ1-3; D uncertain. Trimming took 5 bases from V and 3 from J, leaving 14 bases between them. Germline-derived CDR1 and CDR2 are MNHEY and SMNVEV (reference sequence). The CDR3 spans 15 residues. The CDR3 coding sequence is TGTGCCAGCAGTAGATCAGGAGGGAGTGGAAACACCATATATTTT. This codes for CASSRSGGSGNTIYF.

V gene TRBV11-3 combines with J gene TRBJ2-7; 10 bases are a match to TRBD1. The CDR3 runs to 14 residues. CDR1 and CDR2 from the germline V gene are SGHNT and YENEEA. Losses at the gene ends were 5 bases for V and 7 bases for J; bases not matched to a gene: 8. In nucleotides, the CDR3 is TGTGCCAGCAGCCAGCGACAGGGGGCGATTGAGCAGTACTTC. Protein sequence: CASSQRQGAIEQYF.

The chain couples TRBV7-2 to TRBJ2-7, with D perhaps matching TRBD1 or TRBD2 (7 bases each). CDR3 length equals 15 residues. From germline, CDR1 is SGHTA and CDR2 FQGNSA. V shed 1 base and J shed 4 bases, with 14 bases lying between them. The CDR3 nucleotides are TGTGCCAGCAGCTTAGGCAGGGGGGGGAATTACGAGCAGTACTTC. It translates to CASSLGRGGNYEQYF.

This clone was observed once. The V gene is TRBV29-1, the J gene TRBJ1-4; 9 nucleotides match TRBD1. The junction had 7 bases not matched to a gene; V was cut back by 5 bases and J by 3 bases. This CDR3 is 15 amino acids long. Germline CDR1 reads SQVTM; CDR2 reads ANQGSEA. As DNA, the CDR3 is TGCAGCGTTAACACAGGGGGCACGGCTAATGAAAAACTGTTTTTT. It codes for CSVNTGGTANEKLFF.

The chain is built from TRBV9 and TRBJ2-3; 13 bases align to TRBD2. Germline V gene sequence: CDR1 SGDLS, CDR2 YYNGEE. The V segment lost 3 bases and the J segment 3 bases; nucleotides outside the gene matches: 4. This CDR3 has 16 amino acids. CDR3 sequence (DNA): TGTGCCAGCAGCGGACTAGCGGGAGGTCGTACAGATACGCAGTATTTT. This encodes CASSGLAGGRTDTQYF.

The rearrangement links TRBV14 to TRBJ1-3; 8 bases fit TRBD1. Germline V gene sequence: CDR1 SGHDN, CDR2 FVKESK. The CDR3 has 15 amino acids. Trimming cost V 4 bases and J 4 bases; bases outside gene matches: 6. The CDR3 coding sequence is TGTGCCAGCAGCCCCGGCAGGGGGCTGGGAAACACCATATATTTT. It translates to CASSPGRGLGNTIYF.